These 10 T cell receptor beta chains came from one sample sequenced in a study of CD8 T cells in Susac syndrome. 0.5 to 1 ug RNA was reverse transcribed with random hexamers. TCRdb independently ran MiXCR on the immunoSEQ multiplex PCR reads; one entry per CDR3 protein. Among some 97,000 distinct CDR3 sequences listed, about 95% were seen once. What was sequenced was CD8+ T cells from PBMCs. These TCRs come from a human donor with Susac syndrome.

V is TRBV29-1 and J is TRBJ2-7; a possible D gene is TRBD1 (6 bases). CDR3 length equals 14 residues. The V end lost 0 bases, the J end lost 9 bases, and 18 bases lay between the germline ends. Germline-derived CDR1 and CDR2 are SQVTM and ANQGSEA. In nucleotides, the CDR3 is TGCAGCGTTGAAGATGGGACGCAACAAGGGGGGCAGTACTTC. Protein sequence: CSVEDGTQQGGQYF.

This chain joins TRBV20-1 and TRBJ2-1; maybe TRBD2 (5 bases). Germline V CDR1 and CDR2: DFQATT, SNEGSKA (reference sequence). CDR3 length: 14 residues. The germline V and J ends were trimmed by 0 bases and 7 bases, with 13 bases remaining between them. CDR3 protein: CSARDWGEGNEQFF. CDR3 nucleotides: TGCAGTGCTAGAGATTGGGGAGAAGGGAATGAGCAGTTCTTC.

The chain links TRBV10-2 to TRBJ2-5; the match to TRBD2 covers 8 bases. The J segment lost 5 bases and the V segment lost 7 bases, leaving 12 bases of the junction unmatched. Germline lookup yields CDR1 WSHSY and CDR2 SAAADI. The CDR3 is 15 amino acids. CDR3 region: CASKGLAGGRETQYF. Written as DNA, the CDR3 is TGCGCCAGCAAGGGGCTGGCGGGGGGACGGGAGACCCAGTACTTC.

This clonotype came up once. This chain links TRBV7-9 with TRBJ2-5; D not resolved. The germline V gene has CDR1 SEHNR and CDR2 FQNEAQ (reference sequence). V lost 5 bases and J lost 4, with 17 bases in between. This CDR3 has 15 residues. The CDR3, as DNA: TGTGCCAGCAGCCCTCGGGCCCCTGTGGGAGAGACCCAGTACTTC. Translation: CASSPRAPVGETQYF.

The J gene is TRBJ2-1, the V gene TRBV5-6, with D tentatively TRBD1 or TRBD2 (5 bases each). The CDR3 is made up of 13 amino acids. The ends were cut back, 5 bases at V and 5 bases at J, with 11 bases in the middle. Germline V gene sequence: CDR1 SGHDT, CDR2 YYEEEE. CDR3 sequence: CASRGDWHNEQFF. The CDR3 nucleotides are TGTGCCAGCAGGGGGGATTGGCACAATGAGCAGTTCTTC.

This sequence joins TRBV20-1 and TRBJ2-1, with 10 nucleotides matching TRBD2. The CDR3 is 17 residues long. V shed 0 bases, J shed 2 bases, and the junction held 7 bases outside the gene matches. Germline V gene sequence: CDR1 DFQATT, CDR2 SNEGSKA (reference sequence). The CDR3 bases are TGCAGTGCTAGAGACGACTCTCTAGCGGGAGCCTACAATGAGCAGTTCTTC. Translated: CSARDDSLAGAYNEQFF.

The J gene is TRBJ2-5, the V gene TRBV18; 9 bases are a match to TRBD1. V was clipped by 6 bases and J by 5 bases; unmatched bases: 13. The CDR3 is 16 amino acids. The germline V gene has CDR1 KGHSH and CDR2 LQKENI. In DNA form, the CDR3 reads TGTGCCAGCTCTCACTTCCGGACAGGGGATATGGAGACCCAGTACTTC. This encodes CASSHFRTGDMETQYF.

The gene calls are TRBV9 and TRBJ1-1; D is unclear. Germline V gene data show CDR1 as SGDLS and CDR2 as YYNGEE. Trimming pared 0 bases from V and 1 base from J, leaving 10 bases between. This CDR3 has 15 amino acids. The CDR3 protein is CASSVGLGENTEAFF. The CDR3 nucleotides read TGTGCCAGCAGCGTAGGGCTAGGAGAGAACACTGAAGCTTTCTTT.

The chain recombines TRBV29-1 with TRBJ2-5; the D is unclear. This CDR3 spans 8 amino acids. V dropped 7 bases and J dropped 4 bases, with 1 base sitting between them. The germline CDR1 and CDR2 sequences are SQVTM and ANQGSEA. In DNA form, the CDR3 reads TGCAGCGCAGAGACCCAGTACTTC. It codes for CSAETQYF.

CDR3 loop: CASNPGAGVNNSPLHF. Written as DNA, the CDR3 is TGTGCCAGCAACCCGGGGGCGGGGGTGAATAATTCACCCCTCCACTTT. The gene calls are TRBV25-1 and TRBJ1-6, with D possibly TRBD1 on 6 matching bases. This CDR3 region has 16 residues. V gave up 7 bases and J gave up 5 bases, with 18 bases separating them. CDR1 MGHDK and CDR2 SYGVNS come from the germline V gene.